Presented here are 9 T cell receptor beta chains from one specimen sequenced in a study of blood T cells in healthy people across ages. The second PCR ran 7 to 11 cycles with a sample-barcoded 5' primer and J-beta primers. TCRdb independently ran MiXCR on the 5' RACE reads; one entry per CDR3 protein. The table has 910,000 or so distinct CDR3 sequences, roughly 51% seen once. Material for sequencing was blood. Receptors originate from a woman aged 60-75 years in good health.

This rearrangement joins TRBV21-1 to TRBJ2-3; the table's TRBD2 call for D was not verified on the DNA. TRBV21-1 is annotated as a pseudogene. This CDR3 is 18 amino acids long. The CDR3 DNA sequence: TGTGCCAGCAGCAAAGCGGGGACTAGCGGGAGGGCCCTGAATACGCAGTATTTT. It is translated as CASSKAGTSGRALNTQYF.

The chain links TRBV15 to TRBJ2-1, with 8 bases fitting TRBD2. This CDR3 is built from 15 residues. With V trimmed by 5 bases and J by 2 bases, 5 bases remained unmatched. CDR1 is LNHNV and CDR2 is YYDKDF in the germline V gene (reference sequence). The DNA of the CDR3 is TGTGCCACCAGCGGGACTAGGTCGACCTACAATGAGCAGTTCTTC. It yields the protein CATSGTRSTYNEQFF.

The rearrangement uses TRBV16 and TRBJ2-7; either TRBD1 or TRBD2 may supply D (6 bases each). CDR1 and CDR2 (germline): KGHSY, FQNENV. The CDR3 loop spans 16 amino acids. Between the trimmed V and J ends, which lost 2 bases and 3 bases, there was a span of 17 bases. The CDR3 region is CASSQGGMGRGYEQYF. CDR3 sequence (DNA): TGTGCCAGCAGCCAAGGAGGGATGGGCAGGGGCTACGAGCAGTACTTC.

J is TRBJ2-4 and V is TRBV10-3, with 8 bases identical to TRBD2. The DNA end favors TRBJ2-7, so the J call may be wrong. There are 14 residues in the CDR3. The germline V gene has CDR1 ENHRY and CDR2 SYGVKD. The CDR3 nucleotides read TGTGCCATCAGTGGTGGGACTAGGGTCGACGAGCAGTACTTC. It translates to CAISGGTRVDEQYF.

This chain connects TRBV7-2 to TRBJ1-5; D might be TRBD1 (6 bases). This CDR3 region has 14 residues. The V end lost 0 bases, the J end lost 7 bases, and 10 bases lay between the germline ends. CDR1 is SGHTA, CDR2 FQGNSA, per germline. The CDR3 DNA sequence: TGTGCCAGCAGCTTAGCAGGGGGTGGACAGCCCCAGCATTTT. As protein: CASSLAGGGQPQHF.

Only a few counts were recorded for this clonotype. The rearrangement uses TRBV20-1 and TRBJ2-1, with 8 bases aligning to TRBD1. V shed 6 bases, J shed 0 bases, and the junction held 7 bases outside the gene matches. Germline CDR1 and CDR2: DFQATT and SNEGSKA (reference sequence). The CDR3 sequence is 15 residues long. The CDR3, as DNA: TGCAGTGCCACCTGGACAGGGAGCTCCTACAATGAGCAGTTCTTC. Its protein is CSATWTGSSYNEQFF.

V usage is TRBV7-9 and J usage is TRBJ2-1; tentative D call: TRBD1 (8 bases). Deletions cut 6 bases from V and 4 bases from J, with 16 bases between. The germline V gene has CDR1 SEHNR and CDR2 FQNEAQ (reference sequence). The CDR3 is made up of 15 amino acids. Written as DNA, the CDR3 is TGTGCCAGCAGACTAACAGGGGGGGAGTACAATGAGCAGTTCTTC. Protein: CASRLTGGEYNEQFF. Full variable domain (rest looked up from reference TRBV7-9 and TRBJ2-1): DTGVSQNPRHKITKRGQNVTFRCDPISEHNRLYWYRQTLGQGPEFLTYFQNEAQLEKSRLLSDRFSAERPKGSFSTLEIQRTEQGDSAMYLCASRLTGGEYNEQFFGPGTRLTVL.

This clonotype was seen many times. The V and J genes are TRBV12-3 or TRBV12-4 and TRBJ2-4; D might be TRBD1 or TRBD2, each matching 5 bases. This CDR3 contains 17 residues. The germline V and J ends were trimmed by 4 bases and 0 bases, with 16 bases remaining between them. CDR3 DNA: TGTGCCAGCAGTTATAGCCGAGGGGTCGTAGCCAAAAACATTCAGTACTTC. Protein: CASSYSRGVVAKNIQYF.

The genes are TRBV7-9 and TRBJ2-7; the D gene could be TRBD1 or TRBD2 (6 bases each). This CDR3 is 16 amino acids long. Trimming removed 3 bases at V and 0 bases at J, with 15 bases between. Germline-derived CDR1 and CDR2 are SEHNR and FQNEAQ (reference sequence). CDR3 in amino acids: CASSFFPGASSYEQYF. The CDR3 DNA is TGTGCCAGCAGCTTCTTCCCGGGGGCTAGCTCCTACGAGCAGTACTTC.